The rows below give T cell receptor beta chains drawn from one sample of a study of blood T cell repertoires in COVID-19. Method: immunoSEQ multiplex PCR; TCRdb's copy keeps in-frame clones and lacks some. The sample lists approximately 150,000 clones; 80% to 90% were seen once. Sequenced input: peripheral blood. The receptors come from a man of 80 years or more with acute or convalescent COVID-19. Each CDR3 is given without its conserved first and last residue. D genes are given only for firm matches.

TRBV9	.	TRBJ1-3	ASSVSSSGNTIY
TRBV11-1	TRBD1	TRBJ2-1	ASSSDGTGYNEQF
TRBV5-1	.	TRBJ1-3	ASSTGDTISGNTIY
TRBV5-1	.	TRBJ1-4	ASSLVGGGNEKLF
TRBV28	TRBD1	TRBJ2-3	ASSTPGQGSTDTQY
TRBV11-2	.	TRBJ1-6	ASSLLVRGPHSPLH
TRBV19	.	TRBJ2-4	ASTGSTALGLQY
TRBV10-1	TRBD1	TRBJ2-1	ASSERDRVSSYNEQF
TRBV7-9	.	TRBJ2-1	ASSLGVGSYNEQF
TRBV27	.	TRBJ1-1	ASSSQSLNTEAF
TRBV5-1	.	TRBJ2-2	ASSGAGPDTGELF
TRBV5-1	.	TRBJ1-2	ASSLGTVYGYT
TRBV11-2	.	TRBJ2-2	ASSEVGSTGELF
TRBV9	.	TRBJ2-3	ASSVRVGGADTQY
TRBV30	.	TRBJ1-2	AWSGTIRSYGYT
TRBV3-1/TRBV3-2	.	TRBJ1-4	ASSLAGVRGKLF
TRBV27	TRBD2	TRBJ2-5	ASGWEGGETQY
TRBV12-3/TRBV12-4	TRBD1	TRBJ1-2	ASSGGQYGYT
TRBV5-4	TRBD2	TRBJ2-5	ASSPPSGRWETQY
TRBV7-8	.	TRBJ1-3	ASSHDRTGNTIY
TRBV6-5	.	TRBJ1-2	ASKRGQFYGYT
TRBV4-1	TRBD1	TRBJ2-7	ASSQDRASGTGAGYEQY
TRBV10-3	TRBD2	TRBJ2-1	AISPKGLAANNEQF
TRBV28	.	TRBJ2-3	ASSQQSDTQY
TRBV29-1	.	TRBJ2-7	SVERGTDEQY
TRBV20-1	.	TRBJ1-2	SARLVYGYT
TRBV5-1	TRBD2	TRBJ2-3	ASSLGASGESTDTQY
TRBV28	.	TRBJ2-4	ASSFSQGQNIQY
TRBV24-1	.	TRBJ2-5	ATSDLGRGQETQY
TRBV28	TRBD1	TRBJ1-5	ASSLYRGGSNQPQH
TRBV10-3	.	TRBJ1-5	AIRDSLDQPQH
TRBV15	TRBD1	TRBJ2-7	ATSGQGSLHYEQY
TRBV5-1	.	TRBJ2-3	ASSLLVMRKAPRTDTQY
TRBV5-1	TRBD1	TRBJ1-2	ASSLGSRGYGYT
TRBV7-9	TRBD2	TRBJ2-3	ASSFLAGVADTQY
TRBV21-1	.	TRBJ2-7	ASSKEGGVYEQY
TRBV4-1	TRBD1	TRBJ1-2	ASSQERGTGDNYGYT
TRBV28	.	TRBJ1-4	ASSGGGLTATNEKLF
TRBV19	.	TRBJ1-2	ASSSQLFYGYT
TRBV6-4	.	TRBJ1-4	ASSDVQTPTNEKLF
TRBV10-3	.	TRBJ2-1	AISESAGSGPKSSYNEQF
TRBV19	.	TRBJ1-5	ASTGLGNQPQH
TRBV2	TRBD2	TRBJ2-2	ASSPFLRGAGELF
TRBV18	TRBD1	TRBJ2-3	ASSGTGGGTDTQY
TRBV18	TRBD1	TRBJ1-2	ASSPRDRGRGYT
TRBV7-2	.	TRBJ2-7	ASSPWGPPSYEQY
TRBV5-4	TRBD1	TRBJ1-2	ASRGDRVFAWGYT
TRBV5-1	TRBD1	TRBJ2-7	ASSFDPGTGAYEQY